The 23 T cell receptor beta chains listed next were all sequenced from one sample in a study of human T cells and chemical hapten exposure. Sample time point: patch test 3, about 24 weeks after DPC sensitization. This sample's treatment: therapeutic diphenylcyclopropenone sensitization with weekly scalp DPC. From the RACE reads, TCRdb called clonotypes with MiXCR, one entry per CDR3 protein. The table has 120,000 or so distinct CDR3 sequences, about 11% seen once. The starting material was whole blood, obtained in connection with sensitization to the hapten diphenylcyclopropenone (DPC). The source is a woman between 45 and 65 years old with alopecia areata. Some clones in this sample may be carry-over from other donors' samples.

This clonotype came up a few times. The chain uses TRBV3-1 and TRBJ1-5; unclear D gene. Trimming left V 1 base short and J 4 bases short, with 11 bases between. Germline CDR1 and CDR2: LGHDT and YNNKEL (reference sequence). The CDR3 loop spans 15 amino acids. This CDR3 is CASSQGVSRNQPQHF. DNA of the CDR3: TGTGCCAGCAGCCAAGGTGTCAGCCGTAATCAGCCCCAGCATTTT.

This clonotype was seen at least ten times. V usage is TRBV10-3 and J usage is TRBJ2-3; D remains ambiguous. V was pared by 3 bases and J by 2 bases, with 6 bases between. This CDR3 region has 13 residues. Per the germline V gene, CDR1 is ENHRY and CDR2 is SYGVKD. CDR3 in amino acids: CAISDRSTDTQYF. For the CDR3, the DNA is TGTGCCATCAGTGATCGTTCCACAGATACGCAGTATTTT.

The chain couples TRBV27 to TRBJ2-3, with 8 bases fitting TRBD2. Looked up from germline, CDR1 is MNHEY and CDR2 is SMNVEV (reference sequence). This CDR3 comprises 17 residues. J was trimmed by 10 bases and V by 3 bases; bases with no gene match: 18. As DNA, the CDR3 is TGTGCCAGCAGTTTGGGCAGGGGCTGTGGGCGGGAGGAGGCGCAGTATTTT. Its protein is CASSLGRGCGREEAQYF.

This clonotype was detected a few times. CDR3 region: CASSPTDLTEAFF. CDR3 bases: TGTGCCAGCAGCCCAACAGACCTGACTGAAGCTTTCTTT. The chain joins TRBV5-5 to TRBJ1-1; no reliable D call. Germline assignment: CDR1 SGHKS and CDR2 YYEKEE (reference sequence). The germline V and J ends were trimmed by 4 bases and 5 bases, with 12 bases remaining between them. The CDR3 totals 13 residues.

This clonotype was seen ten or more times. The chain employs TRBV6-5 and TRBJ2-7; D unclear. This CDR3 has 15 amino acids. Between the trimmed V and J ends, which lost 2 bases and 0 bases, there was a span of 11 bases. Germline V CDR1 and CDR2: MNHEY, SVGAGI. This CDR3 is CASSYRTRNSYEQYF. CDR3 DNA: TGTGCCAGCAGTTACCGGACCAGGAACTCCTACGAGCAGTACTTC.

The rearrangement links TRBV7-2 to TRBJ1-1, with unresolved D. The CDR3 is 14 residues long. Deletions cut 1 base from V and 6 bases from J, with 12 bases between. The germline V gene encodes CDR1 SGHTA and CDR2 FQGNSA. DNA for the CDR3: TGTGCCAGCAGCTTAGACAGCAGCCGACCTGAAGCTTTCTTT. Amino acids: CASSLDSSRPEAFF.

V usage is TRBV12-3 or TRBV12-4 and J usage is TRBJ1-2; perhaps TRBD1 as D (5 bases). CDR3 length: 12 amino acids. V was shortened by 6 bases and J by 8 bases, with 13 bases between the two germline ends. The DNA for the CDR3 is TGTGCCAGCAGGGAAGGGGTCGGAGGCTACACCTTC. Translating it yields CASREGVGGYTF.

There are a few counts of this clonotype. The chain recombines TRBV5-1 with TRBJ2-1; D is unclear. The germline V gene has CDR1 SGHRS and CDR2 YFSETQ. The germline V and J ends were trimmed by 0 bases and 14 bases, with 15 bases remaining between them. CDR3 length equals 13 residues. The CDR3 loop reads CASSLAAGLNEFF. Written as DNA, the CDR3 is TGCGCCAGCAGCTTGGCGGCAGGCCTTAATGAGTTCTTC.

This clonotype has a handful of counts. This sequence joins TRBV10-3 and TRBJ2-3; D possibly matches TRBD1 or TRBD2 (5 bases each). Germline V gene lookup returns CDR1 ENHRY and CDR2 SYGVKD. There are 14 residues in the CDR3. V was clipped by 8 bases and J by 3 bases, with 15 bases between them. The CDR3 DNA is TGTGCCATCGGGGAGACAGAGAATACAGATACGCAGTATTTT. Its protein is CAIGETENTDTQYF.

CDR3 sequence: CASSLTPGQGNQPQHF. In nucleotides, the CDR3 is TGTGCCAGCAGCCTAACACCGGGACAGGGGAATCAGCCCCAGCATTTT. The rearrangement uses TRBV6-5 and TRBJ1-5; TRBD1 aligns across 10 bases. V shed 6 bases, J shed 4 bases, and the junction held 9 bases outside the gene matches. Germline CDR1 and CDR2: MNHEY and SVGAGI. The length of the CDR3 is 16 residues.

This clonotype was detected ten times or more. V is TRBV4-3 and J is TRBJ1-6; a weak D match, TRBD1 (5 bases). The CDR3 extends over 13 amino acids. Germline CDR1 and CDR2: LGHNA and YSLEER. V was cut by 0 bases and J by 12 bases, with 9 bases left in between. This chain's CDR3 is CASSQEQAVPLHF. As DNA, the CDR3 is TGCGCCAGCAGCCAAGAACAGGCGGTACCCCTCCACTTT.

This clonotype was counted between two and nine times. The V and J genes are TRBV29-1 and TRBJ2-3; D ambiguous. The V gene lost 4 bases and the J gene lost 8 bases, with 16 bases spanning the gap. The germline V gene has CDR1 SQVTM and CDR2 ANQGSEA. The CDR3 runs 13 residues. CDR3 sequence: CSVALPLGFTQYF. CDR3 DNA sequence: TGCAGCGTTGCACTGCCCCTGGGCTTTACGCAGTATTTT.

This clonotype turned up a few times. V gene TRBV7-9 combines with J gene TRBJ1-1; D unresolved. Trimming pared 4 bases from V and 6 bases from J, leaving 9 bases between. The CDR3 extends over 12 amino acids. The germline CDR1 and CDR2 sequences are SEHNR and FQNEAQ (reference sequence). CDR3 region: CASSYLTAEAFF. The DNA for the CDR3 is TGTGCCAGCAGCTACTTGACGGCTGAAGCTTTCTTT.

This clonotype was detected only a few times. CDR3 DNA sequence: TGTGCCAGCAGTTTACGGCAGGGGCTGAGCTATGGCTACACCTTC. Amino acids: CASSLRQGLSYGYTF. The V call is TRBV28, the J call TRBJ1-2; TRBD1 might be the D (6 bases). The CDR3 runs 15 residues. Germline V gives CDR1 MDHEN, CDR2 SYDVKM. The V and J ends lost 2 bases and 4 bases respectively, with 14 bases between them.

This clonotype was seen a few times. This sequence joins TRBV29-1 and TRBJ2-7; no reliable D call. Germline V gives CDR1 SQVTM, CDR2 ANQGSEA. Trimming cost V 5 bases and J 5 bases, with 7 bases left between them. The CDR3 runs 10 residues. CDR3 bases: TGCAGCGTTAGGCCCCACGAGCAGTACTTC. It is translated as CSVRPHEQYF.

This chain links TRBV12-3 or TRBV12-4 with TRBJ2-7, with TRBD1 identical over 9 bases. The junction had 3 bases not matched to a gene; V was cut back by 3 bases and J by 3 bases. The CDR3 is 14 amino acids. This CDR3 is CASSFGTGLYEQYF. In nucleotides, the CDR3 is TGTGCCAGCAGTTTCGGGACAGGGCTCTACGAGCAGTACTTC.

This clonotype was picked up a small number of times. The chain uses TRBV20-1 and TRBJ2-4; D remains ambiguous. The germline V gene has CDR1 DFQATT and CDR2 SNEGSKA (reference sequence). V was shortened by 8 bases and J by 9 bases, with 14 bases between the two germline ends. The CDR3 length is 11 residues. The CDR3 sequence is CSPSDPGIQYF. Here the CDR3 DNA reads TGCAGTCCTTCGGACCCTGGCATTCAGTACTTC.

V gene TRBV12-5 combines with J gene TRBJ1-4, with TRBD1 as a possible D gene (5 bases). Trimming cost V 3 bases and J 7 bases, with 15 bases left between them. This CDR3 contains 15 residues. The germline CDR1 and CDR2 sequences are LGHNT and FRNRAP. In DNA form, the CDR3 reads TGTGCTAGTGGTTTCTCGACAGCGGGGGGTGAAAAACTGTTTTTT. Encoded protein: CASGFSTAGGEKLFF.

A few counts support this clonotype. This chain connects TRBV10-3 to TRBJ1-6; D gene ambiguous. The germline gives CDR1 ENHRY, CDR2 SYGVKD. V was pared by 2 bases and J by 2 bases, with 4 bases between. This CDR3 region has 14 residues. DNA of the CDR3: TGTGCCATCAGTGAGGCTCCCTATAATTCACCCCTCCACTTT. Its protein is CAISEAPYNSPLHF.

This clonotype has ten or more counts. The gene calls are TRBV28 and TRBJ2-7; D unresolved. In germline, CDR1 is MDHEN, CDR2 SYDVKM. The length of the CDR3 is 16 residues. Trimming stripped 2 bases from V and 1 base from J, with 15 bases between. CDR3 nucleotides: TGTGCCAGCAGTTTAGATCCCGGAGCAGGTTCCTACGAGCAGTACTTC. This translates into CASSLDPGAGSYEQYF.

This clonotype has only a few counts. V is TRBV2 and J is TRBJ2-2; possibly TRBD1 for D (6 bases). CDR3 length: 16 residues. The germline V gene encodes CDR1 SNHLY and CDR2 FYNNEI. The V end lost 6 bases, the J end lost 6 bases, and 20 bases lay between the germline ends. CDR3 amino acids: CASRGVRGARSGELFF. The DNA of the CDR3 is TGTGCCAGCAGGGGAGTCAGGGGTGCGCGGTCCGGGGAGCTGTTTTTT.

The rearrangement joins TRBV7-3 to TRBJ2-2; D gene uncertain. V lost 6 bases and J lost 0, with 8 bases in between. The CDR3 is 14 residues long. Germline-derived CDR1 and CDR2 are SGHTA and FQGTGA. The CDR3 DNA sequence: TGTGCCAGCAGGAGAACCCCGAACACCGGGGAGCTGTTTTTT. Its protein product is CASRRTPNTGELFF.

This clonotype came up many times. CDR3 sequence (DNA): TGTGCCAGCACCCTAGGGGTGGGTGGCACAGATACGCAGTATTTT. Translating gives CASTLGVGGTDTQYF. The rearrangement links TRBV11-2 to TRBJ2-3, with a possible D match to TRBD1 (5 bases). There are 15 residues in the CDR3. Germline lookup yields CDR1 SGHAT and CDR2 FQNNGV. Trimming removed 7 bases at V and 1 base at J, with 15 bases between. Full variable domain (missing parts from reference TRBV11-2 and TRBJ2-3): EAGVAQSPRYKIIEKRQSVAFWCNPISGHATLYWYQQILGQGPKLLIQFQNNGVVDDSQLPKDRFSAERLKGVDSTLKIQPAKLEDSAVYLCASTLGVGGTDTQYFGPGTRLTVL.